A selection of T cell receptor beta chains follows, all from one sample in a study of T cells expressing NK-cell markers. With the 5' RACE reads reprocessed, TCRdb shows one record per CDR3 protein and no DNA. This sample's clone table lists about 260,000 distinct CDR3 sequences. Sequenced: blood T cells: a sorted CD56 or NKG2C T cell subset, CD4+ or CD8+ T cells, or bulk PBMC T cells (not recorded which). The receptors were sampled from a woman between 18 and 75 years old in good health. The CDR3 runs from the conserved cysteine through the conserved F or W.

j_call: TRBJ1-2
v_call: TRBV6-5
cdr3_aa: CASSYSPGTYGYTF

j_call: TRBJ2-1
v_call: TRBV7-2
cdr3_aa: CASTRGLAGALNEQFF

j_call: TRBJ2-3
v_call: TRBV6-6
cdr3_aa: CASRPRVTDTQYF

j_call: TRBJ1-1
v_call: TRBV7-2
cdr3_aa: CASSMDRYTEAFF

j_call: TRBJ2-7
v_call: TRBV4-3
cdr3_aa: CASSQDEGGGEQYF

j_call: TRBJ2-7
v_call: TRBV5-1
cdr3_aa: CASSILAGSLSYEQYF

j_call: TRBJ1-1
v_call: TRBV18
cdr3_aa: CASSPPGQGGAEAFF

j_call: TRBJ1-5
v_call: TRBV23-1
cdr3_aa: CASRKTGSGNQPQHF

j_call: TRBJ2-3
v_call: TRBV11-3
cdr3_aa: CASSLGQVLSSTDTQYF

j_call: TRBJ2-2
v_call: TRBV6-4
cdr3_aa: CASSDTGENTGELFF

j_call: TRBJ2-7
v_call: TRBV30
cdr3_aa: CAWNRDQGGQYF

j_call: TRBJ1-1
v_call: TRBV12-3/TRBV12-4
cdr3_aa: CASRLLGRAEAFF

j_call: TRBJ1-5
v_call: TRBV7-8
cdr3_aa: CASRGGVGKPQHF

j_call: TRBJ1-2
v_call: TRBV12-3/TRBV12-4
cdr3_aa: CASSFKAWTLNYGYTF

j_call: TRBJ2-1
v_call: TRBV9
cdr3_aa: CASSVGDRGFGEQFF

j_call: TRBJ2-2
v_call: TRBV5-5
cdr3_aa: CASSMRAVRAGELFF

j_call: TRBJ1-2
v_call: TRBV10-3
cdr3_aa: CAISEGGLDGYTF

j_call: TRBJ2-5
v_call: TRBV11-2
cdr3_aa: CASSPSPSKETQYF

j_call: TRBJ2-3
v_call: TRBV20-1
cdr3_aa: CSAAGGDTQYF

j_call: TRBJ2-4
v_call: TRBV6-2/TRBV6-3
cdr3_aa: CASSYLTSGDIQYF

j_call: TRBJ2-7
v_call: TRBV3-1
cdr3_aa: CASSQGLAGYEQYF

j_call: TRBJ2-1
v_call: TRBV5-4
cdr3_aa: CASSPIEPGDNEQFF

j_call: TRBJ2-1
v_call: TRBV19
cdr3_aa: CASSISGTSGGLRNEQFF

j_call: TRBJ2-6
v_call: TRBV30
cdr3_aa: CAWSVGTAVFSGANVLTF

j_call: TRBJ1-2
v_call: TRBV7-9
cdr3_aa: CASSLESGNYGYTF

j_call: TRBJ2-2
v_call: TRBV20-1
cdr3_aa: CSATRQGANTGELFF

j_call: TRBJ2-2
v_call: TRBV3-1
cdr3_aa: CASGRRPNTGELFF

j_call: TRBJ2-1
v_call: TRBV4-3
cdr3_aa: CASSQDWALPNRQFF

j_call: TRBJ2-1
v_call: TRBV4-3
cdr3_aa: CASSQGTGNNEQFF

j_call: TRBJ1-6
v_call: TRBV2
cdr3_aa: CASPGENSPLHF

j_call: TRBJ2-5
v_call: TRBV6-1
cdr3_aa: CASASAGGPRGTQYF

j_call: TRBJ2-7
v_call: TRBV6-5
cdr3_aa: CASSYISGEGEQYF

j_call: TRBJ2-2
v_call: TRBV7-9
cdr3_aa: CASSLNLISPGELFF

j_call: TRBJ1-1
v_call: TRBV10-1
cdr3_aa: CASAAMNTEAFF

j_call: TRBJ1-6
v_call: TRBV7-8
cdr3_aa: CASSLGAMTGSYNSPLHF

j_call: TRBJ2-7
v_call: TRBV7-9
cdr3_aa: CASSLGPGLAHF

j_call: TRBJ2-3
v_call: TRBV20-1
cdr3_aa: CSALRALVGTDTQYF

j_call: TRBJ1-2
v_call: TRBV27
cdr3_aa: CASSLQGVIGKGYGYTF

j_call: TRBJ2-3
v_call: TRBV29-1
cdr3_aa: CSGSLTGTSTDTQYF

j_call: TRBJ1-2
v_call: TRBV20-1
cdr3_aa: CSAYDFYGYTF

j_call: TRBJ1-4
v_call: TRBV6-1
cdr3_aa: CASRRDILQATNEKLFF

j_call: TRBJ1-4
v_call: TRBV20-1
cdr3_aa: CSARRYRGREGSNEKLFF

j_call: TRBJ1-2
v_call: TRBV5-1
cdr3_aa: CASSLTATYGYTF

j_call: TRBJ2-2
v_call: TRBV5-6
cdr3_aa: CASRPPSGSTGELFF

j_call: TRBJ1-5
v_call: TRBV7-9
cdr3_aa: CASSFFQQGRNQPQHF

j_call: TRBJ2-4
v_call: TRBV12-3/TRBV12-4
cdr3_aa: CASSPRAGVGGQYF

j_call: TRBJ2-1
v_call: TRBV20-1
cdr3_aa: CSAKSAPGLAEQFF

j_call: TRBJ2-7
v_call: TRBV7-8
cdr3_aa: CASSSTGFEQYF

j_call: TRBJ1-6
v_call: TRBV18
cdr3_aa: CASSPAGTAFLPLHF

j_call: TRBJ2-1
v_call: TRBV7-3
cdr3_aa: CASSLRASSSGEQFF